One sample yielded the 18 T cell receptor beta chains listed below, sequenced in a study of blood T cells in healthy people across ages (dated by TCRdb to the mid-2010s). To prepare the library, 5' RACE was applied. Reads for this sample came from an Illumina HiSeq 2500. The second PCR ran for about 7 to 11 cycles and used a J-beta primer mix along with a sample-barcoded 5' primer. TCRdb cleaned the public reads at Q25 with fastp, built clones with MiXCR and kept in-frame beta chains. Identical CDR3 protein sequences are pooled into one entry, listed with their most common genes and DNA. Recorded for this sample are 650,000 to 950,000 distinct CDR3 sequences; under 45% of them occurred a single time. The ten largest account for about 21% of the sample. Sequenced material: blood. These receptors were taken from a man in his 60s in good health.

This clonotype has just a few counts. The gene calls are TRBV10-3 and TRBJ2-1, with 12 bases fitting TRBD2. CDR3 length equals 15 residues. The germline V gene has CDR1 ENHRY and CDR2 SYGVKD. The J segment lost 0 bases and the V segment lost 10 bases, leaving 4 bases of the junction unmatched. CDR3 DNA sequence: TGTGCCACTCGGACTAGCGGGGACTCCTACAATGAGCAGTTCTTC. Translating it yields CATRTSGDSYNEQFF.

This sequence joins TRBV6-6 and TRBJ2-7; 9 bases map to TRBD2. The end of the DNA fits TRBJ2-5 better, so the J call may be wrong. The CDR3 sequence is 15 residues long. Germline CDR1 MNHNY, CDR2 SVGAGI (reference sequence). The CDR3 region has the DNA TGTGCCAGCAGTTACGGAGCGGGGGGAGGAGAGACCCAGTACTTC. This encodes CASSYGAGGGETQYF.

J is TRBJ1-4 and V is TRBV14, with TRBD1 matching over 10 bases. J gave up 2 bases and V 6 bases, and 15 bases lay outside the gene matches. This CDR3 is built from 19 residues. The germline V gene encodes CDR1 SGHDN and CDR2 FVKESK. CDR3: CASRNEGQGPLRTNEKLFF. CDR3 sequence (DNA): TGTGCCAGCAGAAACGAGGGACAGGGGCCCTTAAGGACTAATGAAAAACTGTTTTTT.

This clonotype was seen at least ten times. This chain uses TRBV5-5 with TRBJ1-2; no firm D call. Looked up from germline, CDR1 is SGHKS and CDR2 is YYEKEE (reference sequence). The CDR3 spans 14 residues. Trimming removed 0 bases from V and 3 bases from J, with 9 bases in between. The CDR3 protein is CASSLELRDYGYTF. CDR3 in DNA: TGTGCCAGCAGCTTGGAACTACGGGACTATGGCTACACCTTC. The variable domain in full, completed from reference TRBV5-5 and TRBJ1-2, reads DAGVTQSPTHLIKTRGQQVTLRCSPISGHKSVSWYQQVLGQGPQFIFQYYEKEERGRGNFPDRFSARQFPNYSSELNVNALLLGDSALYLCASSLELRDYGYTFGSGTRLTVV.

The chain carries TRBV29-1 and TRBJ2-1; 8 bases line up with TRBD1. The CDR3 covers 13 residues. Germline values: CDR1 SQVTM, CDR2 ANQGSEA. With V trimmed by 6 bases and J by 5 bases, 6 bases remained unmatched. The CDR3 reads CSVDRGPHNEQFF. In nucleotides, the CDR3 is TGCAGCGTCGACAGGGGACCACACAATGAGCAGTTCTTC.

This clonotype was seen more than once but under ten times. V and J are TRBV29-1 and TRBJ1-1, with TRBD1 identical over 8 bases. This CDR3 spans 13 amino acids. CDR1 and CDR2 (germline): SQVTM, ANQGSEA. V lost 6 bases to trimming and J lost 5 bases; unmatched junction nucleotides: 8. The CDR3 sequence: CSVTGGGWTEAFF. CDR3 coding DNA: TGCAGCGTAACAGGGGGTGGATGGACTGAAGCTTTCTTT.

The chain joins TRBV12-3 or TRBV12-4 to TRBJ1-2; D not resolved. V shed 5 bases and J shed 7 bases, with 11 bases lying between them. This CDR3 is 12 amino acids long. The CDR3 loop reads CASSEPGSGYTF. The CDR3 nucleotides read TGTGCCAGCAGTGAACCGGGTAGTGGCTACACCTTC.

This clonotype was seen only once. One end of the junction fails to match germline, which may point to a read error. This sequence joins TRBV7-8 and TRBJ2-5, with D perhaps assigned TRBD1 or TRBD2 (5 bases each). The CDR3 spans 15 residues. Germline loops: CDR1 SGHVS, CDR2 FQNEAQ. CDR3 coding DNA: TGCGCCAGCAGCCCGCAGGGACGGATGGAAGAGACCCAGTACTTC. Amino acid sequence: CASSPQGRMEETQYF.

This rearrangement joins TRBV5-1 to TRBJ1-1, with 8 bases that match TRBD1. The CDR3 is made up of 12 amino acids. Germline V gives CDR1 SGHRS, CDR2 YFSETQ. The ends lost 3 bases at V and 8 bases at J; junction bases unmatched: 3. CDR3 in amino acids: CASSSWTGEAFF. Here the CDR3 DNA reads TGCGCCAGCAGCTCTTGGACAGGGGAAGCTTTCTTT.

In this sample, this clonotype turned up a few times. One junction end disagrees with the germline gene, perhaps due to a read error. This chain connects TRBV30 to TRBJ1-1; D may be TRBD1 (6 bases). The CDR3 extends over 16 amino acids. Germline lookup yields CDR1 GTSNPN and CDR2 SVGIG (reference sequence). The CDR3 DNA follows: TGTGCCTGGATCGAGGACAGCACCAAACTGAACACTGAGGCTTTCTTT. Encoded protein: CAWIEDSTKLNTEAFF.

The chain couples TRBV5-1 to TRBJ2-4; D not resolved. The end of the DNA aligns better with TRBJ2-7, so the J call may be wrong. This CDR3 spans 14 amino acids. Germline V gene lookup returns CDR1 SGHRS and CDR2 YFSETQ. CDR3 region: CASSENDSYYEQYF. In DNA form, the CDR3 reads TGCGCCAGCAGCGAAAACGACTCTTACTACGAGCAGTACTTC.

The V gene is TRBV7-2, the J gene TRBJ1-2; D call uncertain. V lost 11 bases to trimming and J lost 8 bases, with 24 bases between them. Germline V gene lookup returns CDR1 SGHTA and CDR2 FQGNSA. This CDR3 contains 14 residues. Written as DNA, the CDR3 is TGTGCCGGCATCTTAATCCGAGGGAGTGAGGGCTACACCTTC. Translating it yields CAGILIRGSEGYTF. Filled out from reference TRBV7-2 and TRBJ1-2, the complete variable domain reads GAGVSQSPSNKVTEKGKDVELRCDPISGHTALYWYRQSLGQGLEFLIYFQGNSAPDKSGLPSDRFSAERTGGSVSTLTIQRTQQEDSAVYLCAGILIRGSEGYTFGSGTRLTVV.

The CDR3 bases are TGTGCCAGCAGCTTAAGGGCCGGAACTTCCTACGAGCAGTACTTC. This codes for CASSLRAGTSYEQYF. The V gene is TRBV11-2, the J gene TRBJ2-7; D not resolved. Trimming took 2 bases from V and 1 from J, leaving 12 bases between them. CDR1 SGHAT and CDR2 FQNNGV come from the germline V gene. The CDR3 sequence is 15 residues long.

V and J are TRBV4-3 and TRBJ1-1; a weak D match, TRBD1 (5 bases). Between the trimmed V and J ends, which lost 0 bases and 11 bases, there was a span of 10 bases. CDR1 is LGHNA and CDR2 is YSLEER in the germline V gene. The CDR3 length is 12 residues. The CDR3 reads CASSQDRGDAFF. Here the CDR3 DNA reads TGCGCCAGCAGCCAAGATCGGGGCGACGCTTTCTTT.

Notes on this clonotype: At one end the junction does not follow the germline gene, possibly because of a read error. CDR3 nucleotides: TGTGCCAGCAGCGCTAACATCCGGGATTCAAGCTCTGGGGCCAACGTCCCGACTTTC. Protein: CASSANIRDSSSGANVPTF. The chain joins TRBV9 to TRBJ2-6; possibly TRBD1 or TRBD2 for D (5 bases each). The CDR3 has 19 residues. Germline values: CDR1 SGDLS, CDR2 YYNGEE.

This clonotype was counted once. The chain is built from TRBV9 and TRBJ2-7; 8 nucleotides align to TRBD1. The germline V gene has CDR1 SGDLS and CDR2 YYNGEE. The ends lost 2 bases at V and 7 bases at J; junction bases unmatched: 11. This CDR3 region has 15 residues. The CDR3 DNA reads TGTGCCAGCAGCGTGGGAGACAGGGGTTATTATGAGCAGTACTTC. The encoded protein is CASSVGDRGYYEQYF.

The chain is built from TRBV7-9 and TRBJ2-5, with D tentatively TRBD1 (5 bases). Trimming took off 1 base at V and 5 bases at J, with 11 bases between the two ends. The CDR3 loop spans 14 amino acids. Germline V gene sequence: CDR1 SEHNR, CDR2 FQNEAQ (reference sequence). Here the CDR3 DNA reads TGTGCCAGCAGCTTAGAGACAGAGAGGGAGACCCAGTACTTC. This translates into CASSLETERETQYF. Full variable domain (rest looked up from reference TRBV7-9 and TRBJ2-5): DTGVSQNPRHKITKRGQNVTFRCDPISEHNRLYWYRQTLGQGPEFLTYFQNEAQLEKSRLLSDRFSAERPKGSFSTLEIQRTEQGDSAMYLCASSLETERETQYFGPGTRLLVL.

The chain employs TRBV20-1 and TRBJ2-3, with 8 bases lining up with TRBD2. In germline, CDR1 is DFQATT, CDR2 SNEGSKA (reference sequence). J gave up 0 bases and V 8 bases, and 10 bases lay outside the gene matches. The CDR3 sequence is 15 residues long. The CDR3 sequence is CSWLAGGASTDTQYF. CDR3 DNA: TGCAGTTGGCTAGCGGGTGGGGCTAGCACAGATACGCAGTATTTT.